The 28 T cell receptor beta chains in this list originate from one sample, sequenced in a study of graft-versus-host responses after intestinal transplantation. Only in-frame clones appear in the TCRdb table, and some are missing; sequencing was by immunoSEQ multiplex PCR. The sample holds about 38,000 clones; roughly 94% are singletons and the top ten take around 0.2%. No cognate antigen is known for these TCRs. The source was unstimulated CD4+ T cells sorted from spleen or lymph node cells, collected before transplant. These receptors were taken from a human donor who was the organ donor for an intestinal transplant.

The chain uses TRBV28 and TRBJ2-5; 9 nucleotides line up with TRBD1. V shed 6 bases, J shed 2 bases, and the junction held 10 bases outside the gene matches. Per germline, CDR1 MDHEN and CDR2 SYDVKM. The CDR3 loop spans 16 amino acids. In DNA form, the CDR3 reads TGTGCCAGCAGGATACAGGGGGCTTGGGGTCAAGAGACCCAGTACTTC. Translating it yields CASRIQGAWGQETQYF.

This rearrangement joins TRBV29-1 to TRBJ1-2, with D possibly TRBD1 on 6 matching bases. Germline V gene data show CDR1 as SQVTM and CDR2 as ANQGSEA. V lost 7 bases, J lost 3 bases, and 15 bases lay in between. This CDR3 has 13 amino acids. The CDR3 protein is CSAPADRDYGYTF. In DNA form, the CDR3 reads TGCAGCGCTCCGGCGGACAGAGACTATGGCTACACCTTC.

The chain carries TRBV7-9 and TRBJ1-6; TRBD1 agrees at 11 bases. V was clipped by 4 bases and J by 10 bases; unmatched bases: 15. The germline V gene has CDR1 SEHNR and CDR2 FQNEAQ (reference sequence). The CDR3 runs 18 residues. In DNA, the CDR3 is TGTGCCAGCAGCTCATTATGGACAGGGGGCTTTAATGGATCACCCCTCCACTTT. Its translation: CASSSLWTGGFNGSPLHF.

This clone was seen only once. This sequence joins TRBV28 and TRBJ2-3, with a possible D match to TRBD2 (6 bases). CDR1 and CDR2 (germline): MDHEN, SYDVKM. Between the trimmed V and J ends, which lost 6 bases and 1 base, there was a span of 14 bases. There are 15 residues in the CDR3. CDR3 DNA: TGTGCCAGCAGCCCCGGACTACCGCGCACAGATACGCAGTATTTT. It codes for CASSPGLPRTDTQYF.

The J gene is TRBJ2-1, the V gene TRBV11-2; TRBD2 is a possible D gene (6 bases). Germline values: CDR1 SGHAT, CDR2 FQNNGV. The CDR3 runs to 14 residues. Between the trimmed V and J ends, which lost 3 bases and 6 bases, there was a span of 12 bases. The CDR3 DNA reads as TGTGCCAGCAGCTTGGAGGGCTTTGGCAATGAGCAGTTCTTC. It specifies CASSLEGFGNEQFF. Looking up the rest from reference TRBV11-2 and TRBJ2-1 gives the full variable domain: EAGVAQSPRYKIIEKRQSVAFWCNPISGHATLYWYQQILGQGPKLLIQFQNNGVVDDSQLPKDRFSAERLKGVDSTLKIQPAKLEDSAVYLCASSLEGFGNEQFFGPGTRLTVL.

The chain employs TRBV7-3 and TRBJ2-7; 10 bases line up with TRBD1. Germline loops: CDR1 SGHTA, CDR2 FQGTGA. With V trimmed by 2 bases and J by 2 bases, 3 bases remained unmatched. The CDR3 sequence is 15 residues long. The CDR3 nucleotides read TGTGCCAGCAGCTTAGGGACAGGGGAGCCCTACGAGCAGTACTTC. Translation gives CASSLGTGEPYEQYF.

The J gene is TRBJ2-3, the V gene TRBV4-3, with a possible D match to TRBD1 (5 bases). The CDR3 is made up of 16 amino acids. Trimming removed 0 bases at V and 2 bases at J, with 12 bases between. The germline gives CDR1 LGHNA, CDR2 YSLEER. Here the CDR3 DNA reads TGCGCCAGCAGCCAAGAAGGGGCCCGGCCCACAGATACGCAGTATTTT. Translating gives CASSQEGARPTDTQYF.

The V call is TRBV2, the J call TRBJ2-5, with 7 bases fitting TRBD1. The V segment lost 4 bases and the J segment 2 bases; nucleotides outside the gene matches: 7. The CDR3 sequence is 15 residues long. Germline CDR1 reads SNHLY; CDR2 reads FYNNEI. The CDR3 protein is CASSGGGRGQETQYF. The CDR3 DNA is TGTGCCAGCAGTGGAGGGGGCAGGGGGCAAGAGACCCAGTACTTC.

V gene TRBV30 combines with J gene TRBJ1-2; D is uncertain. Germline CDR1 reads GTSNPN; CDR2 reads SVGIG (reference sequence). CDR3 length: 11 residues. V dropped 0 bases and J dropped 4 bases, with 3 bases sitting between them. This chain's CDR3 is CAWSVVYGYTF. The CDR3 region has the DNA TGTGCCTGGAGTGTGGTCTATGGCTACACCTTC.

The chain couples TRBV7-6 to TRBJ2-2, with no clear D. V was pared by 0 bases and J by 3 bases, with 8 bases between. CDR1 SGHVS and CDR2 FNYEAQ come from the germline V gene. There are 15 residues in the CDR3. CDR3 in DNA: TGTGCCAGCAGCTTAGCGTACTCGGACACCGGGGAGCTGTTTTTT. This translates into CASSLAYSDTGELFF.

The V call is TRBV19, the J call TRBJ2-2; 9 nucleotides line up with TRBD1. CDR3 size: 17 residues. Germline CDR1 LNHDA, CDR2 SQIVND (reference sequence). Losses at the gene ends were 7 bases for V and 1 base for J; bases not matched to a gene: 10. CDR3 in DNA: TGTGCCAGTACCCTTGGACAGGGGAGTAAGAACACCGGGGAGCTGTTTTTT. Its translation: CASTLGQGSKNTGELFF. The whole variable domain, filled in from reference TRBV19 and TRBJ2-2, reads DGGITQSPKYLFRKEGQNVTLSCEQNLNHDAMYWYRQDPGQGLRLIYYSQIVNDFQKGDIAEGYSVSREKKESFPLTVTSAQKNPTAFYLCASTLGQGSKNTGELFFGEGSRLTVL.

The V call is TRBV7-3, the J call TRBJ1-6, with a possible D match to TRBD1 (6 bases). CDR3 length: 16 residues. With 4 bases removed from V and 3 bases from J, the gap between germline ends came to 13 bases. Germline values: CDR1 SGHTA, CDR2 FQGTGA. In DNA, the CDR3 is TGTGCCAGCAGCTCCAGGGGTAGAGGCTATAATTCACCCCTCCACTTT. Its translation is CASSSRGRGYNSPLHF.

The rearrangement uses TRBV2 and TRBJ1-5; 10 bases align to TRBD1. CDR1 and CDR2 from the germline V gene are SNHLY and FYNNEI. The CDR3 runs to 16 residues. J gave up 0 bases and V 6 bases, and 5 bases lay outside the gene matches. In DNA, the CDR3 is TGTGCCAGCAGGAGGGACAGGGGTTATAGCAATCAGCCCCAGCATTTT. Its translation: CASRRDRGYSNQPQHF.

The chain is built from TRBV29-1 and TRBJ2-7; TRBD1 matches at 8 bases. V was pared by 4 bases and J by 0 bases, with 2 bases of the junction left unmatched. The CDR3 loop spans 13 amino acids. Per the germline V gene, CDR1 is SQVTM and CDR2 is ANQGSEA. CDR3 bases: TGCAGCGTTGCCAGGGGGCTCTCCTACGAGCAGTACTTC. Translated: CSVARGLSYEQYF.

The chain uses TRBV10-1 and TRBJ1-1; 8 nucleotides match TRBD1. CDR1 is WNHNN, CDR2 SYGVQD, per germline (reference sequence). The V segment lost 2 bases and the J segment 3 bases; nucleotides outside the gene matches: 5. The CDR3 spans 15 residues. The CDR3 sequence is CASSEADRAYTEAFF. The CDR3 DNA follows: TGCGCCAGCAGTGAGGCGGACAGGGCCTACACTGAAGCTTTCTTT.

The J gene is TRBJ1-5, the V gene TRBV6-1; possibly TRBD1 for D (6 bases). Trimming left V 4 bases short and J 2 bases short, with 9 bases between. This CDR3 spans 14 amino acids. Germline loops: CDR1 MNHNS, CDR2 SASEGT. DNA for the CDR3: TGTGCCAGCAGTGGAGGGGGTGGCAATCAGCCCCAGCATTTT. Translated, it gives CASSGGGGNQPQHF.

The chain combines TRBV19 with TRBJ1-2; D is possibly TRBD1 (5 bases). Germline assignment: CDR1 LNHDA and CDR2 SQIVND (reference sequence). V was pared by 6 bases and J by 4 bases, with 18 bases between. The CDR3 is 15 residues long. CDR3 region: CASRDHRGGGYGYTF. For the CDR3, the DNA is TGTGCCAGTAGGGATCATAGGGGCGGCGGCTATGGCTACACCTTC.

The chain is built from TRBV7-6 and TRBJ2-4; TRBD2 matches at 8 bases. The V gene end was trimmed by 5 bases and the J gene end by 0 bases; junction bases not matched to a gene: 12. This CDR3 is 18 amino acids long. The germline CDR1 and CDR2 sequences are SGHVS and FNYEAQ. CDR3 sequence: CASSPGGPPNLAKNIQYF. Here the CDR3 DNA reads TGTGCCAGCAGCCCGGGAGGGCCTCCCAATTTAGCCAAAAACATTCAGTACTTC. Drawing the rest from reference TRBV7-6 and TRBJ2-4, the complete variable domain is GAGVSQSPRYKVTKRGQDVALRCDPISGHVSLYWYRQALGQGPEFLTYFNYEAQQDKSGLPNDRFSAERPEGSISTLTIQRTEQRDSAMYRCASSPGGPPNLAKNIQYFGAGTRLSVL.

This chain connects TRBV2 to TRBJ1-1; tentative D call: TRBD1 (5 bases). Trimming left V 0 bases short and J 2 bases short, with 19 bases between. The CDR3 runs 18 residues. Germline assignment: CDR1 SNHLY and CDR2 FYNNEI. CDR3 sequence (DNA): TGTGCCAGCAGTGAAGCCCTGGGGACCCGGAGGATAAACACTGAAGCTTTCTTT. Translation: CASSEALGTRRINTEAFF.

CDR3 region: CASSGPQETQYF. The CDR3 DNA reads as TGTGCCAGTTCAGGACCCCAAGAGACCCAGTACTTC. The V gene is TRBV19, the J gene TRBJ2-5; D remains unclear. Between the trimmed V and J ends, which lost 8 bases and 1 base, there was a span of 8 bases. The CDR3 is 12 residues long. Germline assignment: CDR1 LNHDA and CDR2 SQIVND (reference sequence).

In DNA, the CDR3 is TGTGCCAGCAGCTTTCTCAGGGAGGACACTGAAGCTTTCTTT. It specifies CASSFLREDTEAFF. This rearrangement joins TRBV5-6 to TRBJ1-1, with a possible D match to TRBD1 (5 bases). Germline values: CDR1 SGHDT, CDR2 YYEEEE. This CDR3 contains 14 residues. V lost 2 bases to trimming and J lost 3 bases, with 11 bases between them.

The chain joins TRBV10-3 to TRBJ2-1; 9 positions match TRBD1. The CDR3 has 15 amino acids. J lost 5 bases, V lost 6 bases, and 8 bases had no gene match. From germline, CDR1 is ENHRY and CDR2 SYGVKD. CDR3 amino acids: CAIRPGTGIDNEQFF. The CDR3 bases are TGTGCCATCAGACCCGGGACAGGGATAGACAATGAGCAGTTCTTC.

Here the CDR3 DNA reads TGTGCCAGCGCCCGCGGGACAAATAGGTATGAGCAGTTCTTC. Translating it yields CASARGTNRYEQFF. V and J are TRBV6-5 and TRBJ2-1; TRBD1 or TRBD2 may be the D gene (6 bases each). Germline CDR1 is MNHEY and CDR2 is SVGAGI. The V and J ends lost 8 bases and 8 bases respectively, with 19 bases between them. This CDR3 has 14 residues.

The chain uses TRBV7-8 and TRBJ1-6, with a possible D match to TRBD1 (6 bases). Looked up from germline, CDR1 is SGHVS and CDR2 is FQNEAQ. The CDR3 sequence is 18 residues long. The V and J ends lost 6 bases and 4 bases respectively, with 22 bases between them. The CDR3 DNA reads TGTGCCAGCAGACCCGAATTTGGGGGCGGGGGTTATAATTCACCCCTCCACTTT. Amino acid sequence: CASRPEFGGGGYNSPLHF. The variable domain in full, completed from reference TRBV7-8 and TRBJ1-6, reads GAGVSQSPRYKVAKRGQDVALRCDPISGHVSLFWYQQALGQGPEFLTYFQNEAQLDKSGLPSDRFFAERPEGSVSTLKIQRTQQEDSAVYLCASRPEFGGGGYNSPLHFGNGTRLTVT.

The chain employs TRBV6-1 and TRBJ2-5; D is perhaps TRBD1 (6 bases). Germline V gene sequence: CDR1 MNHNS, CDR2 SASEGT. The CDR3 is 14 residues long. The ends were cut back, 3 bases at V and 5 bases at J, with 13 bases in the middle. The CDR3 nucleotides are TGTGCCAGCAGTGATATTTGGGGGCTGGAGACCCAGTACTTC. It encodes CASSDIWGLETQYF.

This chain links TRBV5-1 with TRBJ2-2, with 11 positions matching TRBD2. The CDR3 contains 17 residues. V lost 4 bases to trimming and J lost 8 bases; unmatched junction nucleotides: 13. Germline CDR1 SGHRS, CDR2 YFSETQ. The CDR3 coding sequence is TGCGCCAGCAGCAATTCGGGACTAGCGGTTATAAGGGGGGAGCTGTTTTTT. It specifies CASSNSGLAVIRGELFF.

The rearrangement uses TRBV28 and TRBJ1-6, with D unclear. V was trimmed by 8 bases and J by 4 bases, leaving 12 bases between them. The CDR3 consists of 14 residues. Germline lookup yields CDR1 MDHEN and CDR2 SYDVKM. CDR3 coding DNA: TGTGCCAGCCGATGGACGGTTTATAATTCACCCCTCCACTTT. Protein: CASRWTVYNSPLHF.

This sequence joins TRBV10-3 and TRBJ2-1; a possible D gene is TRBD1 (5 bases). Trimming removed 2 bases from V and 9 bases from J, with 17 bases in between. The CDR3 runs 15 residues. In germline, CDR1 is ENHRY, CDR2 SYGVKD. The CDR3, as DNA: TGTGCCATCAGTGAGCAGGCCAGGGTAGGCTTTGAGCAGTTCTTC. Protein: CAISEQARVGFEQFF.